The entry below gives a single T cell receptor beta chain sequence along with its context. The antigen remains undetermined. This sample is part of a study of OX40 agonist ivuxolimab in advanced cancers. Study as a whole: Three patients had partial responses: one hepatocellular carcinoma, two cutaneous melanoma.

Germline loops: CDR1 SGHNT, CDR2 YYREEE (reference sequence). The CDR3 totals 16 residues. V lost 6 bases and J lost 2; bases outside the gene matches: 6. Notes on the study in general: Partial responders at 0.1-3.0 mg/kg had among the lowest clonal expansion. Some nonresponders also had low normalized T-cell clonal expansion.

Repertoires were generated with immunoSEQ multiplex PCR, while TCRdb's copy carries only in-frame clones and drops some. Here the sample spans 72,000 or so clones, about nine tenths being singletons. This receptor was taken from an adult with an advanced solid tumor such as melanoma, head and neck, liver or kidney cancer. The chain carries TRBV5-4 and TRBJ2-7; TRBD2 aligns across 15 bases. The material sequenced was CD4+ or CD8+ T cells sorted from blood, taken in a trial of the OX40 agonist ivuxolimab. As DNA, the CDR3 is TGTGCCAGCACCGCCGGACTAGCGGGGGGGACCTACGAGCAGTACTTC. It translates to CASTAGLAGGTYEQYF.